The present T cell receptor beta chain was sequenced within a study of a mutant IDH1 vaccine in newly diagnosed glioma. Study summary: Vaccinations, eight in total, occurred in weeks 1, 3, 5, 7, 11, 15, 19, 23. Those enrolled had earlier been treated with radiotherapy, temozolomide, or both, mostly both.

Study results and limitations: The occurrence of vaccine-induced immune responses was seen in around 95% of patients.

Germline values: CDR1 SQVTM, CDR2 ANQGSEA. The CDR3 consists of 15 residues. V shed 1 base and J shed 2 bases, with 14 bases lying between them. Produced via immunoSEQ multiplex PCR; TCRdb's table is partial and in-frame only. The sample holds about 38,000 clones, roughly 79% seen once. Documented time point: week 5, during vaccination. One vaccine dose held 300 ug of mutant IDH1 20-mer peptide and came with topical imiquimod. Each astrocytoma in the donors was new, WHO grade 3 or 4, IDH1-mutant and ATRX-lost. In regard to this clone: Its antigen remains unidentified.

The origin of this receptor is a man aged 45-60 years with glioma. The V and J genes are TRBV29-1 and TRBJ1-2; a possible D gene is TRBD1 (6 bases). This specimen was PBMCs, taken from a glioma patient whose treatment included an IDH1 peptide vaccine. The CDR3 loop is CSVEGTAAGNYGYTF. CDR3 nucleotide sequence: TGCAGCGTTGAAGGGACAGCCGCGGGCAACTATGGCTACACCTTC.